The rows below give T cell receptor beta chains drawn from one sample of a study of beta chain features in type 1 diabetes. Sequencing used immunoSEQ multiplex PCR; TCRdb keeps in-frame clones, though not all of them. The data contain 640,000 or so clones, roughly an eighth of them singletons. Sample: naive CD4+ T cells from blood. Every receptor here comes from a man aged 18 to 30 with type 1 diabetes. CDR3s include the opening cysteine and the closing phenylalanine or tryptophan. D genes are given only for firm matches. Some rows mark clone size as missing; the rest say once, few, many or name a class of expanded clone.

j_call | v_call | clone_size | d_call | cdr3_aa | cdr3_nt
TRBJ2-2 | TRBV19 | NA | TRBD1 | CASSPTGGITGELFF | TGTGCCAGTAGTCCTACAGGGGGTATCACCGGGGAGCTGTTTTTT
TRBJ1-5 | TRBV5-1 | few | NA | CASSVDSNQPQHF | TGCGCCAGCAGCGTGGACAGCAATCAGCCCCAGCATTTT
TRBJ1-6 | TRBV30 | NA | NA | CAWSVLGRGSPLHF | TGTGCCTGGAGTGTACTCGGCAGGGGTTCACCCCTCCACTTT
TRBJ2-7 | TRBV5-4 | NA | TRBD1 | CASSGPGTGNEQYF | TGTGCCAGCAGCGGTCCCGGGACAGGGAACGAGCAGTACTTC
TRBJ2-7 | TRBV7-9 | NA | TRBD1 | CASSPRGQGHEQYF | TGTGCCAGCAGCCCCCGAGGACAGGGCCACGAGCAGTACTTC
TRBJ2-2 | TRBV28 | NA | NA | CASSLGPDYTGELFF | TGTGCCAGCAGTTTAGGTCCAGATTACACCGGGGAGCTGTTTTTT
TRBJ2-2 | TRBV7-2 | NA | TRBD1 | CASSTHPGTANTGELFF | TGTGCCAGCAGCACTCACCCCGGGACAGCGAACACCGGGGAGCTGTTTTTT
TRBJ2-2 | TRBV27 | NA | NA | CASSSPGAGHTGELFF | TGTGCCAGCAGTTCCCCGGGGGCTGGTCACACCGGGGAGCTGTTTTTT
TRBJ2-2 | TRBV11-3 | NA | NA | CASSLVGEAGELFF | TGTGCCAGCAGCTTAGTCGGCGAAGCCGGGGAGCTGTTTTTT
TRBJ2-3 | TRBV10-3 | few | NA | CAISDGRGDTDTQYF | TGTGCCATCAGTGACGGGCGGGGCGACACAGATACGCAGTATTTT
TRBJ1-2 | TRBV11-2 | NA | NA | CASSLGIGGYTF | TGTGCCAGCAGCTTAGGGATTGGCGGCTACACCTTC
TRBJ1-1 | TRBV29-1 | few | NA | CSVSLVTDTEAFF | TGCAGCGTGTCCTTAGTGACAGACACTGAAGCTTTCTTT
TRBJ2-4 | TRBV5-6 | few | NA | CASSGPKNIQYF | TGTGCCAGCAGCGGCCCCAAAAACATTCAGTACTTC
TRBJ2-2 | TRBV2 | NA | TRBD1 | CASSTGQGSTGELFF | TGTGCCAGCAGTACCGGACAGGGAAGCACCGGGGAGCTGTTTTTT
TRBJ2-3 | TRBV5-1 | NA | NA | CASSLPGTDTQYF | TGCGCCAGCAGCTTACCCGGCACAGATACGCAGTATTTT
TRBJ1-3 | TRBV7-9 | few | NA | CASSLAGRDLAGNTIYF | TGTGCCAGCAGCTTAGCGGGTCGGGATTTGGCTGGAAACACCATATATTTT
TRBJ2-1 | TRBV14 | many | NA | CASSQPQGHEQFF | TGTGCCAGCAGCCAACCCCAGGGCCATGAGCAGTTCTTC
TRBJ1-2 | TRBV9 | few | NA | CASSVGGETRGYTF | TGTGCCAGCAGCGTCGGAGGGGAGACACGCGGCTACACCTTC
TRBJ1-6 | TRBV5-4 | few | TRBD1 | CAGQVNNSPLHF | TGTGCCGGACAGGTTAATAATTCACCCCTCCACTTT
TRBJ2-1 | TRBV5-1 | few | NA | CASSLQRQDNEQFF | TGCGCCAGCAGCTTGCAGCGACAGGACAATGAGCAGTTCTTC
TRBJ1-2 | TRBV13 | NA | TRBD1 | CASTMDRGTYGYTF | TGTGCCAGCACCATGGACAGGGGGACCTATGGCTACACCTTC
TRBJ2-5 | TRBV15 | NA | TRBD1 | CATSTTGGGETQYF | TGTGCCACCAGCACGACAGGGGGCGGGGAGACCCAGTACTTC
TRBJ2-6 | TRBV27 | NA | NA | CASSPSGLGGANVLTF | TGTGCCAGCAGTCCGAGCGGCCTCGGGGGGGCCAACGTCCTGACTTTC
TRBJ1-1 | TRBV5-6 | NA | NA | CASSFQDRTNTEAFF | TGTGCCAGCAGCTTTCAAGACAGGACGAACACTGAAGCTTTCTTT
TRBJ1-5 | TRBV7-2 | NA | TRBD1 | CASSSGTGEQPQHF | TGTGCCAGCAGCTCCGGGACAGGGGAACAGCCCCAGCATTTT
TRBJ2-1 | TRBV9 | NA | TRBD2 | CASSVEAGLATDNEQFF | TGTGCCAGCAGCGTAGAAGCGGGACTCGCCACCGACAATGAGCAGTTCTTC
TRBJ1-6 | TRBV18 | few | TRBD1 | CASSPGTGILHF | TGTGCCAGCTCACCAGGGACAGGGATCCTCCACTTT
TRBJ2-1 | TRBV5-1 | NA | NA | CASSLDPTSNEQFF | TGCGCCAGCAGCTTAGACCCCACCTCCAATGAGCAGTTCTTC